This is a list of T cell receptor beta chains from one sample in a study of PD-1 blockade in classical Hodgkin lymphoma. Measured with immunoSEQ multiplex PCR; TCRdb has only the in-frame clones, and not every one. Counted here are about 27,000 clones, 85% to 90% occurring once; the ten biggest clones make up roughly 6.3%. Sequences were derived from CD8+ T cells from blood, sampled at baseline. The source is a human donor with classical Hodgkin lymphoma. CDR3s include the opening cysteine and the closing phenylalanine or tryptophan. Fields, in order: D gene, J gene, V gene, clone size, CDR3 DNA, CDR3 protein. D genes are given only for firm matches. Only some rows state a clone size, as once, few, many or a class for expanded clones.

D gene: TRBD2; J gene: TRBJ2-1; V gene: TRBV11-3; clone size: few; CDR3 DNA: TGTGCCAGCAGTGGCGGGGGTTCTGAGCAGTTCTTC; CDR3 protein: CASSGGGSEQFF
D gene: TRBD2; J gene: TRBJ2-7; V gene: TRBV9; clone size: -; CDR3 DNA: TGTGCCAGCAGCGCTAGCGGGAAGGCCTACGAGCAGTACTTC; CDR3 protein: CASSASGKAYEQYF
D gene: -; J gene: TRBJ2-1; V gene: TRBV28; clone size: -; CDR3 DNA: TGTGCCAGCAGTTTATTTGCTAGCGTAGATGAGCAGTTCTTC; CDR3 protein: CASSLFASVDEQFF
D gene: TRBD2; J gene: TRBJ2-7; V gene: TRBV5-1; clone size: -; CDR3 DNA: TGCGCCAGCAGCTTGGAGCTCGGACTAGCGCGATACGAGCAGTACTTC; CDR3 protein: CASSLELGLARYEQYF
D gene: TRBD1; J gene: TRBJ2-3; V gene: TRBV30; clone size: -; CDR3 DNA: TGTGCCTGGAGTGAGGGCCCGGGACAGGACACAGATACGCAGTATTTT; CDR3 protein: CAWSEGPGQDTDTQYF
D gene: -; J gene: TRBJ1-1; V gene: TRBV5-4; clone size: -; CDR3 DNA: TGTGCCAGCAGCTTGTGGCAGAACACTGAAGCTTTCTTT; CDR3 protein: CASSLWQNTEAFF
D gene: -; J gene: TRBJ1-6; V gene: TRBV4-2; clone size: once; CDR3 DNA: TGTGCCAGCAGCCAAGCTAGTTCACCCCTCCACTTT; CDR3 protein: CASSQASSPLHF
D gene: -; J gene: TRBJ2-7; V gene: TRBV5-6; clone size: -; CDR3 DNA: TGTGCCAGCAGCTTAGGCAGGGGTGACGAGCAGTACTTC; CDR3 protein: CASSLGRGDEQYF
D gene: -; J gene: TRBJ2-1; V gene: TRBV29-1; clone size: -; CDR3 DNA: TGCAGCGTCTTCCCACCCCAGAATGAGCAGTTCTTC; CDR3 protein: CSVFPPQNEQFF
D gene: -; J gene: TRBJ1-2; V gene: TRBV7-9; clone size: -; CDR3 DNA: TGTGCCAGCAGCCAAGCGGGGGGAGGGAACAACTATGGCTACACCTTC; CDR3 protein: CASSQAGGGNNYGYTF
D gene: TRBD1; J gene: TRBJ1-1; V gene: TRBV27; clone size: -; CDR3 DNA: TGTGCCGCTTCCCCCTACGGAGCGGGACAGGTCCTGAACACTGAAGCTTTCTTT; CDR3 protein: CAASPYGAGQVLNTEAFF
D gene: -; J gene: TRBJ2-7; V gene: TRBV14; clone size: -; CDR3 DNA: TGTGCCAGCAGCCAAGATCTCGGGGGAGCCTACGAGCAGTACTTC; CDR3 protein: CASSQDLGGAYEQYF
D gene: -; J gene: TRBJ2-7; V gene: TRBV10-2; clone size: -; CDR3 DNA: TGCGCCAGCAGGTTTACTCAGTACGAGCAGTACTTC; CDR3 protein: CASRFTQYEQYF
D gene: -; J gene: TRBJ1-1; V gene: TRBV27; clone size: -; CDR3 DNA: TGTGCCAGCAGTTCGAAGGGCAATTTGGGCGGATGGGGCACTGAAGCTTTCTTT; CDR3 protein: CASSSKGNLGGWGTEAFF
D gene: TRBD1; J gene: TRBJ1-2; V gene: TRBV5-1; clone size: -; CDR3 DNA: TGCGCCAGCAGGGGGACAGCCTACTATGGCTACACCTTC; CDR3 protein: CASRGTAYYGYTF
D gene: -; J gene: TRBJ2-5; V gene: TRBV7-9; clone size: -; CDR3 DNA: TGTGCCAGCAGCTTCAGGGACGGAGTCCAAGAGACCCAGTACTTC; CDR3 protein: CASSFRDGVQETQYF
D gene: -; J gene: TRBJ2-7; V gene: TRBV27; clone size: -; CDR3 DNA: TGTGCCAGCAGTTGGGGGCAGGGTGTCTCCGAGCAGTACTTC; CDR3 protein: CASSWGQGVSEQYF
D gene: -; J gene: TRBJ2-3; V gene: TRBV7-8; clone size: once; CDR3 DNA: TGTGCCAGCAGCCCGTATAGTACCCCTCTAATGGATACGCAGTATTTT; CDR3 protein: CASSPYSTPLMDTQYF